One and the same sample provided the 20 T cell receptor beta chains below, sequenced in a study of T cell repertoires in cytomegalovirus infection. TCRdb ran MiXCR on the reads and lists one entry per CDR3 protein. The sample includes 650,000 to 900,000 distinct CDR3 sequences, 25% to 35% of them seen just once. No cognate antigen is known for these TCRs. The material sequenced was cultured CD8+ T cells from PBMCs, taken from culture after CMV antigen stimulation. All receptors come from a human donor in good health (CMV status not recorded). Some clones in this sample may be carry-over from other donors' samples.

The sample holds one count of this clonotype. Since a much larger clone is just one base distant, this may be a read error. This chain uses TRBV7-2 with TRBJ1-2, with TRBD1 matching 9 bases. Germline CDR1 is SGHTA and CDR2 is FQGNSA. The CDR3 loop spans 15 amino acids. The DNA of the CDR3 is TGTGCCAGCAGCTTCCCCGGGACAGGGTACTATGGCTACTCCTTC. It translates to CASSFPGTGYYGYSF.

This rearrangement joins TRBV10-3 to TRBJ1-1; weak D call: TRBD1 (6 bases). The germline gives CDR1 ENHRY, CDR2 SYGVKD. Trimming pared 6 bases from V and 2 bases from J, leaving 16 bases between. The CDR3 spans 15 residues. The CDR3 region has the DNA TGTGCCATCAGCCAGGGGCTTGGCGGAAACACTGAAGCTTTCTTT. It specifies CAISQGLGGNTEAFF.

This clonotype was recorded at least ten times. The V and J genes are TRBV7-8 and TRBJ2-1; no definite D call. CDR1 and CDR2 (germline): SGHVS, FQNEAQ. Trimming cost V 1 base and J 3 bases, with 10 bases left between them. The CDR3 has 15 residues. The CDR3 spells CASSLEDEFYNEQFF. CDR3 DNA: TGTGCCAGCAGCTTAGAGGACGAATTCTACAATGAGCAGTTCTTC. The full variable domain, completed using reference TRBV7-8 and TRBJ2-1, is GAGVSQSPRYKVAKRGQDVALRCDPISGHVSLFWYQQALGQGPEFLTYFQNEAQLDKSGLPSDRFFAERPEGSVSTLKIQRTQQEDSAVYLCASSLEDEFYNEQFFGPGTRLTVL.

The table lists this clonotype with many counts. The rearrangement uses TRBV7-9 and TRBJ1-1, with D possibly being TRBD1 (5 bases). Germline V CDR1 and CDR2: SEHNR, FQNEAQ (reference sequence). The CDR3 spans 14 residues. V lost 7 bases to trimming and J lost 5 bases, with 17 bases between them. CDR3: CASTLPGRGTEAFF. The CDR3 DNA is TGTGCCAGCACCCTACCAGGGAGGGGAACTGAAGCTTTCTTT.

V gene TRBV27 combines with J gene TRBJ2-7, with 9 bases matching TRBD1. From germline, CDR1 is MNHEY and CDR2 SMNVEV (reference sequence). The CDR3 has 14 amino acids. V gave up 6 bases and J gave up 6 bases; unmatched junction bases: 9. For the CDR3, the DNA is TGTGCCAGCAGCCCCGGGACAGGGCTTGGCGAGCAGTACGTC. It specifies CASSPGTGLGEQYV.

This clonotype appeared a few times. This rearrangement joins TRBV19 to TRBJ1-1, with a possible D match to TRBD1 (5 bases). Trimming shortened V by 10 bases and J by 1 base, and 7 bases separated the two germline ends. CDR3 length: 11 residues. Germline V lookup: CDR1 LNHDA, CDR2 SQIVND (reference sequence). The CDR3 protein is CATGPNTEAFF. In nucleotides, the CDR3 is TGTGCCACAGGGCCGAACACTGAAGCTTTCTTT.

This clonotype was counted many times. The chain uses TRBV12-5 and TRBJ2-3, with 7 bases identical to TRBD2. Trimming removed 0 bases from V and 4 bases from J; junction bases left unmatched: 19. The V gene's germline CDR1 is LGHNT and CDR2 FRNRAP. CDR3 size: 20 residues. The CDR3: CASGLVPSMGGDDSADTQYF. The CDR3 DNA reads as TGTGCTAGTGGTTTGGTACCTTCAATGGGGGGGGACGACTCCGCAGATACGCAGTATTTT.

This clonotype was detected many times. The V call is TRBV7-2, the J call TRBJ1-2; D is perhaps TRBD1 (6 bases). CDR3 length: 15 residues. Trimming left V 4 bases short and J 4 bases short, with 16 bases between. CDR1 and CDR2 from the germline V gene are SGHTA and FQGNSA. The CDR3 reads CASSSTSVDSYGYTF. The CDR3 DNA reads TGTGCCAGCAGCTCTACTTCCGTGGACAGCTATGGCTACACCTTC.

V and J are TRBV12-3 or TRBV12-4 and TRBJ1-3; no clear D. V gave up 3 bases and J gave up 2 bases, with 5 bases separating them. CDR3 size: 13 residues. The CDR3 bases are TGTGCCAGCAGTTTTGGACCTGGAAACACCATATATTTT. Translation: CASSFGPGNTIYF.

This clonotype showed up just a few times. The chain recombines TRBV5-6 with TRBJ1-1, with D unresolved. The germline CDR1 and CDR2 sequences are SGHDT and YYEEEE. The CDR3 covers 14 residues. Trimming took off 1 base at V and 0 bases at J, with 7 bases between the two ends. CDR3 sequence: CASSLFLVNTEAFF. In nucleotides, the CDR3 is TGTGCCAGCAGCTTGTTCTTGGTGAACACTGAAGCTTTCTTT. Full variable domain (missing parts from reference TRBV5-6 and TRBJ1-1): DAGVTQSPTHLIKTRGQQVTLRCSPKSGHDTVSWYQQALGQGPQFIFQYYEEEERQRGNFPDRFSGHQFPNYSSELNVNALLLGDSALYLCASSLFLVNTEAFFGQGTRLTVV.

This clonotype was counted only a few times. This chain's CDR3 is CASSLGYDEQYF. DNA for the CDR3: TGTGCCAGCAGTTTAGGGTACGACGAGCAGTACTTC. The chain is built from TRBV27 and TRBJ2-7; D call uncertain. Trimming left V 2 bases short and J 5 bases short, with 7 bases between. Germline V CDR1 and CDR2: MNHEY, SMNVEV (reference sequence). This CDR3 is built from 12 residues.

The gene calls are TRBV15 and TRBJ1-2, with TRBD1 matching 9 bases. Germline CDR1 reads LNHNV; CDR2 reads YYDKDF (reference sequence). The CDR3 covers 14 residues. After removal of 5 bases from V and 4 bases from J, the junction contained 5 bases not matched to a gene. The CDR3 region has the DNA TGTGCCACCAGCGAGGACAGGGGACTCTATGGCTACACCTTC. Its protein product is CATSEDRGLYGYTF. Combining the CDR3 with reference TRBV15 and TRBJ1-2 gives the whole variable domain DAMVIQNPRYQVTQFGKPVTLSCSQTLNHNVMYWYQQKSSQAPKLLFHYYDKDFNNEADTPDNFQSRRPNTSFCFLDIRSPGLGDTAMYLCATSEDRGLYGYTFGSGTRLTVV.

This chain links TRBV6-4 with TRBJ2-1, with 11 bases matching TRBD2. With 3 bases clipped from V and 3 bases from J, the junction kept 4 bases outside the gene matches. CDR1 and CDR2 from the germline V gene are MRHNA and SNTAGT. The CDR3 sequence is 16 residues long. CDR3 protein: CASSEDLAGGYNEQFF. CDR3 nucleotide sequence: TGTGCCAGCAGTGAGGACCTAGCGGGGGGCTACAATGAGCAGTTCTTC.

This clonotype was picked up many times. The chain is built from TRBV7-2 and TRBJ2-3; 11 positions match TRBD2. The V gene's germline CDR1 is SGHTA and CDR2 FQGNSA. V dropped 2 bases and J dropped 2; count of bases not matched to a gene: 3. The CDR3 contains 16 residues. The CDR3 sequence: CASSLRLAGFTDTQYF. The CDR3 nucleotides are TGTGCCAGCAGCTTAAGACTAGCGGGGTTCACAGATACGCAGTATTTT.

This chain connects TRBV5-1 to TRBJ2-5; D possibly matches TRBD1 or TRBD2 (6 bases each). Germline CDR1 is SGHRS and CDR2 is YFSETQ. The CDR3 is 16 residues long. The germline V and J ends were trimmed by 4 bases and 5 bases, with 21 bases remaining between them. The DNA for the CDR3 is TGCGCCAGCAGCCCCCCCTTAATCGGGGGCAAGGAGACCCAGTACTTC. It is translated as CASSPPLIGGKETQYF.

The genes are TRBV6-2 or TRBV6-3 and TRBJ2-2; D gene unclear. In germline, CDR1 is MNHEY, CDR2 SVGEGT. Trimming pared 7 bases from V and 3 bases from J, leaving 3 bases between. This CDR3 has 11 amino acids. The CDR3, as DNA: TGTGCCAGCAAGCACACCGGGGAGCTGTTTTTT. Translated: CASKHTGELFF.

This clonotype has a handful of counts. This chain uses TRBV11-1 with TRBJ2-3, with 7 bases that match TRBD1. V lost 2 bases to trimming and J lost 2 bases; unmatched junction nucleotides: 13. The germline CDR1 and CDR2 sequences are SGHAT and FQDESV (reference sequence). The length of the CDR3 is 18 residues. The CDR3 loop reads CASSLTGRLQGLTDTQYF. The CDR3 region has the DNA TGTGCCAGCAGCTTAACCGGCCGATTACAGGGGCTCACAGATACGCAGTATTTT.

CDR3 region: CSARDTAGGNYEQYV. CDR3 bases: TGCAGTGCTAGAGATACGGCGGGGGGGAACTACGAGCAGTACGTC. J is TRBJ2-7 and V is TRBV20-1; 9 bases align to TRBD2. With 0 bases clipped from V and 3 bases from J, the junction kept 6 bases outside the gene matches. This CDR3 contains 15 residues. CDR1 and CDR2 from the germline V gene are DFQATT and SNEGSKA (reference sequence).

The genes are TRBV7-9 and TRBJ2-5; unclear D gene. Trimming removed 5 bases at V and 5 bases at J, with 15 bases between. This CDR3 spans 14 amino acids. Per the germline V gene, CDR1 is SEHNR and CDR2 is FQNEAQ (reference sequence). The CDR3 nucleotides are TGTGCCAGCAGCCCCGATATCCCGACGGAGACCCAGTACTTC. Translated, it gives CASSPDIPTETQYF.

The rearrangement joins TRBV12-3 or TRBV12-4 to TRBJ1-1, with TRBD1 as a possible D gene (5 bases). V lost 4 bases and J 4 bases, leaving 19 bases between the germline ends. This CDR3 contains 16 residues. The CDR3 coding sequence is TGTGCCAGCAGTTCCTTAGAGAGGGCGGGGGGCACTGAAGCTTTCTTT. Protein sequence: CASSSLERAGGTEAFF.